Below are 5 T cell receptor beta chains sequenced from a single sample in a study of T cells in Graves' hyperthyroidism and ophthalmopathy (dated by TCRdb to between 2017 and 2020). The library was produced with multiplex PCR. Sequencing took place on an Illumina HiSeq 2000. TCR beta CDR3 regions were amplified from RNA transcripts. The first round of RT-PCR for the TCR CDR3 was performed with the HTBI primer set and the Qiagen OneStep RT-PCR kit. TCRdb trimmed public reads at Q25 via fastp, called clones via MiXCR and kept in-frame beta chains. Under each unique CDR3 protein, matching rows form one entry showing the most common genes and DNA. The sample includes 550,000 to 800,000 distinct CDR3 sequences, with about 18% observed a single time. The ten biggest clones cover about 14% of the sample. Sequencing used blood. These receptors were obtained from a man between 50 and 59 years old with Graves' hyperthyroidism.

This clonotype was seen a handful of times. The chain employs TRBV20-1 and TRBJ2-5; tentatively, D is TRBD2 (6 bases). Germline V gene sequence: CDR1 DFQATT, CDR2 SNEGSKA (reference sequence). Trimming took 6 bases from V and 6 from J, leaving 23 bases between them. This CDR3 contains 15 residues. The CDR3: CSARNAGRRVKTQYF. As DNA, the CDR3 is TGCAGTGCCCGCAACGCAGGGAGGCGGGTTAAGACCCAGTACTTC.

This clonotype was seen only a few times. The chain recombines TRBV18 with TRBJ2-3; tentatively, D is TRBD1 or TRBD2 (5 bases each). CDR1 and CDR2 (germline): KGHSH, LQKENI. Trimming removed 4 bases from V and 0 bases from J, with 14 bases in between. This CDR3 has 16 residues. The CDR3 bases are TGTGCCAGCTCACTAAGGGACGGTGGGAGCACAGATACGCAGTATTTT. Residues: CASSLRDGGSTDTQYF. Full variable domain (rest looked up from reference TRBV18 and TRBJ2-3): NAGVMQNPRHLVRRRGQEARLRCSPMKGHSHVYWYRQLPEEGLKFMVYLQKENIIDESGMPKERFSAEFPKEGPSILRIQQVVRGDSAAYFCASSLRDGGSTDTQYFGPGTRLTVL.

The chain joins TRBV20-1 to TRBJ2-7; 8 bases match TRBD1. Germline CDR1 is DFQATT and CDR2 is SNEGSKA (reference sequence). The CDR3 consists of 14 residues. The DNA for the CDR3 is TGCAGCTCCGGGACAGGTAATGGTCAAGACGAGCAGTACTTC. Encoded protein: CSSGTGNGQDEQYF.

The CDR3 spells CSVVAGGDYNEQFF. DNA of the CDR3: TGCAGCGTTGTAGCGGGAGGGGATTACAATGAGCAGTTCTTC. J is TRBJ2-1 and V is TRBV29-1; TRBD2 matches 11 bases. The trim removed 4 bases at V and 4 bases at J, leaving 3 bases unmatched. The CDR3 has 14 residues. Germline V gene sequence: CDR1 SQVTM, CDR2 ANQGSEA.

This clonotype was counted only a few times. CDR3: CASRMGGGYTGELFF. The CDR3 DNA reads as TGTGCCAGCAGAATGGGGGGAGGTTACACCGGGGAGCTGTTTTTT. The chain couples TRBV6-1 to TRBJ2-2; D perhaps matches TRBD2 (6 bases). This CDR3 has 15 amino acids. The germline gives CDR1 MNHNS, CDR2 SASEGT. V gave up 6 bases and J gave up 3 bases, with 14 bases separating them.